One T cell receptor beta chain is described in this entry. This sample is drawn from a study of blood T cell repertoires in COVID-19. Study overall: Sites in the United States, Italy and Spain provided acute and convalescent COVID-19 samples. From T cells, B-cell-depleted T cells, or PBMCs came the material, which was cDNA or gDNA.

Germline V gene lookup returns CDR1 MNHEY and CDR2 SVGAGI. CDR3 size: 13 residues. V lost 8 bases to trimming and J lost 0 bases, with 8 bases between them. How the authors handled the data: Nucleated cell number was recorded as an estimate derived from reference gene primer amplification. Some clones are missing from TCRdb's copy, which holds only in-frame ones; the method was immunoSEQ multiplex PCR. V and J calls and clone size are as listed in that table; D and trimming were resolved from the DNA. The sample comprises around 150,000 clones, about 79% of which are singletons, and more than 5.5% rests with the top ten.

The chain couples TRBV6-5 to TRBJ1-5; possible D gene TRBD1, 5 bases. The sequenced material came from peripheral blood. The sequence came from a woman aged 45 to 65 in a cohort sampled during active or convalescent COVID-19. DNA for the CDR3: TGTGCCAGCCGACAGAATAGCAATCAGCCCCAGCATTTT. Protein sequence: CASRQNSNQPQHF.